This T cell receptor (beta chain) was obtained from a study of cytomegalovirus exposure and HLA in healthy donors. Assay: immunoSEQ multiplex PCR; the TCRdb copy retains only in-frame clones and omits some. The table records some 220,000 clones, around nine tenths of them present only once. Study-wide results and limits: Generally TCR sequences proved uncommon, though certain public TCRs appeared in numerous donors.

V gave up 3 bases and J gave up 6 bases, with 17 bases separating them. This CDR3 is 15 amino acids long. Germline V gene sequence: CDR1 LNHDA, CDR2 SQIVND (reference sequence). Worth noting for this clone: The antigen remains unidentified.

Sequencing used PBMCs. The V and J genes are TRBV19 and TRBJ1-2; D possibly corresponds to TRBD1 (6 bases). The sequence was obtained from a woman between 18 and 30 years old in good health and CMV-seronegative. CDR3 sequence: CASSMGANLGNGYTF. The CDR3 DNA sequence: TGTGCCAGTAGTATGGGGGCCAACCTTGGCAATGGCTACACCTTC.